Each of the 11 T cell receptor beta chains below was sequenced from the same sample in a study of cytomegalovirus exposure and HLA in healthy donors. The PCR had 60 Vbeta and 13 Jbeta primers. TCRdb's table, derived via immunoSEQ multiplex PCR, lists solely in-frame clones and lacks some. Of about 73,000 clones in the sample, around 80% are singletons; the top ten hold about 1.1%. Source material: PBMCs. The receptor source for this set is a male donor in good health and CMV-seronegative.

The DNA of the CDR3 is TGTGCCATCACTCCAGACGGGACTAGCGGGAGCTTATTCACCCTTAGCACAGATACGCAGTATTTT. Protein product: CAITPDGTSGSLFTLSTDTQYF. The chain is built from TRBV10-3 and TRBJ2-3; TRBD2 agrees at 14 bases. J was trimmed by 0 bases and V by 7 bases; bases with no gene match: 21. This CDR3 is 22 amino acids long. Germline assignment: CDR1 ENHRY and CDR2 SYGVKD.

The chain joins TRBV4-2 to TRBJ1-6; no clear D gene. Trimming pared 0 bases from V and 0 bases from J, leaving 18 bases between. Germline V gene sequence: CDR1 LGHNA, CDR2 YNFKEQ. This CDR3 spans 20 amino acids. This CDR3 is CASSQDRATEGSSYNSPLHF. Written as DNA, the CDR3 is TGTGCCAGCAGCCAAGATAGGGCCACGGAGGGAAGCTCCTATAATTCACCCCTCCACTTT.

The V call is TRBV7-2, the J call TRBJ1-2; D remains ambiguous. This CDR3 is built from 14 residues. Germline CDR1 and CDR2: SGHTA and FQGNSA. Trimming took 5 bases from V and 0 from J, leaving 10 bases between them. The CDR3 region is CASSPYATNYGYTF. The CDR3 region has the DNA TGTGCCAGCAGCCCATACGCGACTAACTATGGCTACACCTTC. Drawing the rest from reference TRBV7-2 and TRBJ1-2, the complete variable domain is GAGVSQSPSNKVTEKGKDVELRCDPISGHTALYWYRQSLGQGLEFLIYFQGNSAPDKSGLPSDRFSAERTGGSVSTLTIQRTQQEDSAVYLCASSPYATNYGYTFGSGTRLTVV.

V and J are TRBV6-6 and TRBJ1-2, with 9 bases fitting TRBD1. CDR3 length: 14 residues. Unmatched junction bases numbered 8, after V lost 4 bases and J lost 8 bases. Germline V gene sequence: CDR1 MNHNY, CDR2 SVGAGI (reference sequence). In DNA form, the CDR3 reads TGTGCCAGCAGTTGGGGACAGGGCCTCGGGGGCTACACCTTC. This translates into CASSWGQGLGGYTF.

The rearrangement joins TRBV5-6 to TRBJ2-5; tentative D call: TRBD2 (6 bases). Germline V CDR1 and CDR2: SGHDT, YYEEEE. CDR3 size: 15 residues. Trimming removed 4 bases from V and 5 bases from J, with 18 bases in between. The CDR3 DNA sequence: TGTGCCAGCAGCGGCGCGGGGCCCCAGGAGGAGACCCAGTACTTC. Translated: CASSGAGPQEETQYF.

V usage is TRBV5-1 and J usage is TRBJ2-1, with 10 positions matching TRBD2. CDR1 is SGHRS and CDR2 is YFSETQ in the germline V gene. V shed 4 bases, J shed 10 bases, and the junction held 17 bases outside the gene matches. This CDR3 is 17 amino acids long. CDR3 sequence: CASSIQREGLTLREQFF. The CDR3, as DNA: TGCGCCAGCAGCATACAGCGGGAGGGCTTAACATTACGGGAGCAGTTCTTC.

With respect to this clone: The identical CDR3 is also encoded by other nucleotide sequences in the sample. The CDR3 loop reads CASSLGTANTEAFF. CDR3 nucleotides: TGTGCCAGCAGCTTGGGGACAGCGAACACTGAAGCTTTCTTT. The gene calls are TRBV7-8 and TRBJ1-1; 7 nucleotides match TRBD1. This CDR3 contains 14 residues. Germline V CDR1 and CDR2: SGHVS, FQNEAQ. Trimming took 3 bases from V and 1 from J; bases not matched to a gene: 2.

The chain recombines TRBV12-5 with TRBJ2-5, with D possibly TRBD1 on 5 matching bases. V lost 3 bases and J 1 base, leaving 6 bases between the germline ends. The CDR3 sequence is 13 residues long. Germline lookup yields CDR1 LGHNT and CDR2 FRNRAP. Here the CDR3 reads CASGLRGQETQYF. The CDR3 DNA follows: TGTGCTAGTGGTTTAAGGGGCCAAGAGACCCAGTACTTC.

The gene calls are TRBV5-1 and TRBJ2-5, with D possibly matching TRBD1 (6 bases). The CDR3 is made up of 16 amino acids. V lost 1 base, J lost 4 bases, and 17 bases lay in between. Per the germline V gene, CDR1 is SGHRS and CDR2 is YFSETQ. DNA of the CDR3: TGCGCCAGCAGCTTGAGTCGGGACAAGAAGAGAGAGACCCAGTACTTC. This codes for CASSLSRDKKRETQYF.

This clone was found once. The V call is TRBV29-1, the J call TRBJ2-7; D is possibly TRBD2 (6 bases). Trimming cost V 4 bases and J 7 bases, with 17 bases left between them. This CDR3 has 13 residues. Germline assignment: CDR1 SQVTM and CDR2 ANQGSEA. This CDR3 is CSVGLGTVGEQYF. The DNA for the CDR3 is TGCAGCGTTGGACTAGGGACGGTGGGTGAGCAGTACTTC.

The rearrangement joins TRBV28 to TRBJ1-1, with a weak D call TRBD1 (5 bases). The CDR3 is 16 amino acids. Germline CDR1 reads MDHEN; CDR2 reads SYDVKM. Trimming stripped 6 bases from V and 0 bases from J, with 17 bases between. The CDR3 loop reads CASRVDKGWLNTEAFF. The DNA for the CDR3 is TGTGCCAGCAGGGTAGATAAGGGGTGGCTGAACACTGAAGCTTTCTTT.